The 31 T cell receptor beta chains reported below all come from one sample, sequenced in a study of T cell clones after liver transplantation. Sequenced by immunoSEQ multiplex PCR; TCRdb stores in-frame clones only, minus some. This table has some 80,000 clones, approximately 81% appearing once. The sequenced sample was CD4+ T cells from blood, obtained 48 months after liver transplant. These receptors were obtained from a human patient who received a liver transplant. The T cells may partly be graft donor cells.

The chain employs TRBV18 and TRBJ2-1, with D perhaps matching TRBD1 (6 bases). Trimming cost V 8 bases and J 2 bases, with 16 bases left between them. The germline CDR1 and CDR2 sequences are KGHSH and LQKENI. The CDR3 loop spans 15 amino acids. CDR3 sequence: CASEPYRDAYNEQFF. The DNA for the CDR3 is TGTGCCAGCGAACCATACAGGGACGCCTACAATGAGCAGTTCTTC.

There are a few counts of this clone. The J gene is TRBJ1-1, the V gene TRBV18; D not certain. CDR3 size: 13 residues. Germline CDR1 KGHSH, CDR2 LQKENI. V was clipped by 3 bases and J by 7 bases, with 12 bases between them. The CDR3: CASSPANNVEAFF. The CDR3 DNA sequence: TGTGCCAGCTCACCTGCTAACAACGTTGAAGCTTTCTTT.

This clone was seen a single time. The J gene is TRBJ2-7, the V gene TRBV7-2; D not certain. Trimming removed 1 base from V and 6 bases from J, with 4 bases in between. This CDR3 is 11 amino acids long. Germline V gene lookup returns CDR1 SGHTA and CDR2 FQGNSA. The chain's CDR3 is CASSLGREQYF. In DNA, the CDR3 is TGTGCCAGCAGCTTAGGACGCGAGCAGTACTTC.

The chain joins TRBV27 to TRBJ1-5; D is ambiguous. The V gene lost 2 bases and the J gene lost 7 bases, with 9 bases spanning the gap. This CDR3 comprises 13 residues. CDR1 is MNHEY, CDR2 SMNVEV, per germline (reference sequence). The CDR3 here is CASSLGVMQPQHF. The CDR3, as DNA: TGTGCCAGCAGTTTAGGGGTGATGCAGCCCCAGCATTTT.

This chain links TRBV6-5 with TRBJ1-1, with 8 nucleotides matching TRBD1. Trimming removed 5 bases from V and 0 bases from J; junction bases left unmatched: 2. The CDR3 spans 14 residues. CDR1 is MNHEY and CDR2 is SVGAGI in the germline V gene. The CDR3 loop is CASSRTGLNTEAFF. The CDR3 DNA reads as TGTGCCAGCAGTAGGACAGGGTTGAACACTGAAGCTTTCTTT.

The chain employs TRBV6-5 and TRBJ1-1; the match to TRBD1 covers 8 bases. V trimming: 4 bases; J trimming: 1 base; junction bases outside the gene matches: 2. CDR3 size: 14 residues. The V gene's germline CDR1 is MNHEY and CDR2 SVGAGI. CDR3 sequence (DNA): TGTGCCAGCAGTTCCAGGGGGCGGAACACTGAAGCTTTCTTT. It encodes CASSSRGRNTEAFF.

As to this clone: The junction differs from germline at one of its ends, possibly a read error. The DNA of the CDR3 is TGTGCCAGCGGTGAGGTTTATCTCCACCTCTTC. Its protein is CASGEVYLHLF. The chain combines TRBV6-6 with TRBJ1-2; no reliable D call. Germline values: CDR1 MNHNY, CDR2 SVGAGI (reference sequence). The CDR3 covers 11 residues.

The rearrangement links TRBV28 to TRBJ2-3, with 7 bases aligning to TRBD1. Unmatched junction bases numbered 8, after V lost 5 bases and J lost 9 bases. This CDR3 has 13 amino acids. CDR1 and CDR2 from the germline V gene are MDHEN and SYDVKM. CDR3 region: CASSLGTANTQYF. CDR3 coding DNA: TGTGCCAGCAGTCTCGGGACAGCCAACACGCAGTATTTT.

The V gene is TRBV25-1, the J gene TRBJ1-1, with D unresolved. The CDR3 covers 13 residues. CDR1 is MGHDK, CDR2 SYGVNS, per germline. The V end lost 2 bases, the J end lost 1 base, and 5 bases lay between the germline ends. CDR3 DNA sequence: TGTGCCAGCAGTGAAAGATGGAACACTGAAGCTTTCTTT. This translates into CASSERWNTEAFF.

Comments on this clone: One end of the junction does not line up with germline, which may come from a read error. The V call is TRBV7-7, the J call TRBJ2-1, with D possibly TRBD2 on 6 matching bases. Germline V gene lookup returns CDR1 SSHAT and CDR2 FNYEAQ (reference sequence). This CDR3 is 15 amino acids long. The CDR3 is CASSLADGAPHEQFF. CDR3 bases: TGTGCTAGCAGCTTAGCGGACGGGGCCCCCCATGAGCAGTTCTTC.

In its sample, this clone was seen once. The CDR3 sequence is CASSLRGPGGYTF. DNA of the CDR3: TGTGCCAGCAGCTTGAGGGGACCGGGGGGCTACACCTTC. The chain is built from TRBV5-4 and TRBJ1-2, with D possibly TRBD1 on 5 matching bases. The CDR3 totals 13 residues. Germline V gives CDR1 SGHNT, CDR2 YYREEE (reference sequence). Trimming took off 1 base at V and 8 bases at J, with 12 bases between the two ends.

This chain links TRBV7-6 with TRBJ2-1; D might be TRBD1 or TRBD2, each matching 5 bases. Germline values: CDR1 SGHVS, CDR2 FNYEAQ. The CDR3 loop spans 18 amino acids. Trimming cost V 5 bases and J 1 base, with 21 bases left between them. In DNA form, the CDR3 reads TGTGCCAGCAGCCCCCCTGCCGGAAGCGGACATTCCTACAATGAGCAGTTCTTC. It is translated as CASSPPAGSGHSYNEQFF.

This clone was seen more than once but under ten times. The rearrangement links TRBV5-1 to TRBJ2-7; 7 nucleotides agree with TRBD1. The J segment lost 2 bases and the V segment lost 0 bases, leaving 8 bases of the junction unmatched. CDR1 and CDR2 from the germline V gene are SGHRS and YFSETQ. The length of the CDR3 is 16 residues. The CDR3 DNA reads as TGCGCCAGCAGCTTGGAACCACAGGGGATAGCCTACGAGCAGTACTTC. It yields the protein CASSLEPQGIAYEQYF.

This CDR3 reads CASSTPSGETQYF. DNA of the CDR3: TGTGCCAGTAGTACCCCAAGCGGGGAGACCCAGTACTTC. The rearrangement joins TRBV19 to TRBJ2-5; D might be TRBD2 (6 bases). CDR1 LNHDA and CDR2 SQIVND come from the germline V gene (reference sequence). The length of the CDR3 is 13 residues. Trimming removed 4 bases at V and 5 bases at J, with 11 bases between.

The rearrangement joins TRBV29-1 to TRBJ2-2; possibly TRBD1 or TRBD2 for D (5 bases each). V was shortened by 5 bases and J by 5 bases, with 18 bases between the two germline ends. The germline V gene has CDR1 SQVTM and CDR2 ANQGSEA. This CDR3 comprises 15 residues. The CDR3: CSVTYSGTGTGELFF. The CDR3 coding sequence is TGCAGCGTTACTTACTCCGGGACGGGGACCGGGGAGCTGTTTTTT.

The CDR3 sequence: CASSQGGSLHEQYF. The CDR3 bases are TGCGCCAGCAGCCAAGGAGGTTCCCTCCACGAGCAGTACTTC. The V and J genes are TRBV4-3 and TRBJ2-7; D is uncertain. Trimming cost V 1 base and J 5 bases, with 12 bases left between them. The CDR3 length is 14 residues. The germline CDR1 and CDR2 sequences are LGHNA and YSLEER.

This clone has more than one count but fewer than ten. V gene TRBV5-8 combines with J gene TRBJ2-4; TRBD1 aligns across 9 bases. The CDR3 length is 15 residues. CDR1 is SGHTS and CDR2 is YDEGEE in the germline V gene. The V and J ends lost 1 base and 4 bases, in that order; junction bases with no gene match: 3. CDR3 loop: CASSLSGTGKNIQYF. The CDR3 coding sequence is TGTGCCAGCAGCTTGTCAGGGACAGGGAAAAACATTCAGTACTTC.

J is TRBJ1-1 and V is TRBV5-1; D remains ambiguous. CDR1 and CDR2 (germline): SGHRS, YFSETQ. V gave up 4 bases and J gave up 0 bases, with 13 bases separating them. The CDR3 length is 15 residues. The CDR3 here is CASSEPGVMNTEAFF. CDR3 nucleotide sequence: TGCGCCAGCAGCGAACCGGGAGTAATGAACACTGAAGCTTTCTTT.

This chain links TRBV18 with TRBJ2-5, with D uncertain. The CDR3 sequence is 13 residues long. Trimming stripped 4 bases from V and 2 bases from J, with 8 bases between. Germline CDR1 KGHSH, CDR2 LQKENI. The CDR3 sequence: CASSLRVQETQYF. CDR3 nucleotide sequence: TGTGCCAGCTCACTTCGGGTACAAGAGACCCAGTACTTC.

The gene calls are TRBV5-4 and TRBJ2-1, with D hard to call. The V end lost 3 bases, the J end lost 7 bases, and 11 bases lay between the germline ends. Germline assignment: CDR1 SGHNT and CDR2 YYREEE (reference sequence). The CDR3 covers 13 residues. The CDR3 region has the DNA TGTGCCAGCAGCTCCCCACTTCGGAATGAGCAGTTCTTC. It yields the protein CASSSPLRNEQFF. The full variable domain, in which reference TRBV5-4 and TRBJ2-1 provide the parts outside the CDR3, is ETGVTQSPTHLIKTRGQQVTLRCSSQSGHNTVSWYQQALGQGPQFIFQYYREEENGRGNFPPRFSGLQFPNYSSELNVNALELDDSALYLCASSSPLRNEQFFGPGTRLTVL.

This chain uses TRBV11-2 with TRBJ2-7; unclear D gene. The CDR3 totals 15 residues. V was shortened by 5 bases and J by 0 bases, with 14 bases between the two germline ends. Looked up from germline, CDR1 is SGHAT and CDR2 is FQNNGV. For the CDR3, the DNA is TGTGCCAGCAGCCCTCTTTCACTCAGCTCCTACGAGCAGTACTTC. Residues: CASSPLSLSSYEQYF.

The chain has TRBV4-2 and TRBJ2-7; TRBD2 matches 7 bases. The CDR3 has 16 amino acids. Per germline, CDR1 LGHNA and CDR2 YNFKEQ. V dropped 0 bases and J dropped 0; count of bases not matched to a gene: 5. The chain's CDR3 is CASSQDHGRFSYEQYF. CDR3 nucleotide sequence: TGTGCCAGCAGCCAAGATCACGGGAGGTTCTCCTACGAGCAGTACTTC.

This chain links TRBV15 with TRBJ1-5; D uncertain. This CDR3 is 14 amino acids long. V lost 0 bases and J lost 9, with 12 bases in between. Germline CDR1 is LNHNV and CDR2 is YYDKDF (reference sequence). The CDR3 DNA sequence: TGTGCCACCAGCAGAGATCGTGCGGGATGGCCCCAGCATTTT. Encoded protein: CATSRDRAGWPQHF.

This chain links TRBV30 with TRBJ2-2, with a weak D call TRBD1 (6 bases). Germline V gene lookup returns CDR1 GTSNPN and CDR2 SVGIG (reference sequence). The CDR3 runs 16 residues. The ends were cut back, 3 bases at V and 2 bases at J, with 16 bases in the middle. The CDR3 region is CAWSELQGFNTGELFF. The CDR3 nucleotides are TGTGCCTGGAGCGAGCTACAGGGATTTAACACCGGGGAGCTGTTTTTT.

This clone was picked up one time. The chain carries TRBV19 and TRBJ2-3, with 8 bases lining up with TRBD2. The germline gives CDR1 LNHDA, CDR2 SQIVND (reference sequence). With 6 bases clipped from V and 4 bases from J, the junction kept 15 bases outside the gene matches. The CDR3 is 17 amino acids. CDR3 amino acids: CASRQKAGAPSPDTQYF. Here the CDR3 DNA reads TGTGCCAGTAGGCAAAAAGCGGGGGCCCCCTCCCCAGATACGCAGTATTTT.

This clone was seen more than once but under ten times. The chain combines TRBV2 with TRBJ1-1; the match to TRBD1 covers 10 bases. Trimming cost V 8 bases and J 6 bases; bases outside gene matches: 12. The CDR3 covers 15 residues. Looked up from germline, CDR1 is SNHLY and CDR2 is FYNNEI. The CDR3 DNA is TGTGCCAGCCTCCGAGGGGACAGGGGCTCGCCTGAAGCTTTCTTT. It encodes CASLRGDRGSPEAFF.

This chain joins TRBV28 and TRBJ1-2; 10 bases agree with TRBD1. Germline values: CDR1 MDHEN, CDR2 SYDVKM. Trimming cost V 3 bases and J 5 bases; bases outside gene matches: 9. This CDR3 has 16 residues. CDR3 bases: TGTGCCAGCAGTTTCCCAAACCCGGGACAGGGGTATGGCTACACCTTC. This codes for CASSFPNPGQGYGYTF.

The chain joins TRBV9 to TRBJ2-1; 10 bases match TRBD2. From germline, CDR1 is SGDLS and CDR2 YYNGEE. This CDR3 comprises 17 residues. V lost 3 bases, J lost 4 bases, and 10 bases stayed unmatched. The CDR3 DNA is TGTGCCAGCAGCGGCGGGGCTAGCGGGAGAGGTTACAATGAGCAGTTCTTC. Its protein product is CASSGGASGRGYNEQFF.

The J gene is TRBJ1-1, the V gene TRBV2, with unresolved D. V lost 6 bases and J 4 bases, leaving 24 bases between the germline ends. The CDR3 extends over 17 amino acids. Germline V CDR1 and CDR2: SNHLY, FYNNEI. The CDR3 loop reads CASRSEPGLRAGTEAFF. CDR3 DNA: TGTGCCAGCAGAAGCGAACCCGGGTTAAGAGCGGGCACTGAAGCTTTCTTT.

The V and J genes are TRBV5-1 and TRBJ1-2, with D unresolved. V shed 3 bases and J shed 8 bases, with 14 bases lying between them. The CDR3 covers 13 residues. The germline CDR1 and CDR2 sequences are SGHRS and YFSETQ. The DNA of the CDR3 is TGCGCCAGCAGCTCCCCCCCGGCGGGGGGCTACACCTTC. Amino acid sequence: CASSSPPAGGYTF.

The chain combines TRBV7-9 with TRBJ2-1; TRBD1 aligns across 10 bases. Germline loops: CDR1 SEHNR, CDR2 FQNEAQ (reference sequence). V was pared by 1 base and J by 6 bases, with 9 bases of the junction left unmatched. The length of the CDR3 is 17 residues. The CDR3 loop is CASSLDYGQGGLNEQFF. The DNA for the CDR3 is TGTGCCAGCAGCTTAGATTATGGACAGGGGGGTCTCAATGAGCAGTTCTTC.